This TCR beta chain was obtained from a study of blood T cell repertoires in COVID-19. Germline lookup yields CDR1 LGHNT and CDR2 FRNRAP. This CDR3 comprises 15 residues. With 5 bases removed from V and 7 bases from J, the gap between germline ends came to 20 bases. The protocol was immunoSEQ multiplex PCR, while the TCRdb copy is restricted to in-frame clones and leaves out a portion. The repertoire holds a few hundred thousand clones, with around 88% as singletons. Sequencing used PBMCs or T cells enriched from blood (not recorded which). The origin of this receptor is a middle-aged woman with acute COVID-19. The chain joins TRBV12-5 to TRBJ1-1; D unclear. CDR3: CASGPRGPRRFEAFF. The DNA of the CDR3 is TGTGCTAGTGGTCCCCGAGGGCCCCGACGGTTTGAAGCTTTCTTT. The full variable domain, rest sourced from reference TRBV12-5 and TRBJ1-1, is DARVTQTPRHKVTEMGQEVTMRCQPILGHNTVFWYRQTMMQGLELLAYFRNRAPLDDSGMPKDRFSAEMPDATLATLKIQPSEPRDSAVYFCASGPRGPRRFEAFFGQGTRLTVV.